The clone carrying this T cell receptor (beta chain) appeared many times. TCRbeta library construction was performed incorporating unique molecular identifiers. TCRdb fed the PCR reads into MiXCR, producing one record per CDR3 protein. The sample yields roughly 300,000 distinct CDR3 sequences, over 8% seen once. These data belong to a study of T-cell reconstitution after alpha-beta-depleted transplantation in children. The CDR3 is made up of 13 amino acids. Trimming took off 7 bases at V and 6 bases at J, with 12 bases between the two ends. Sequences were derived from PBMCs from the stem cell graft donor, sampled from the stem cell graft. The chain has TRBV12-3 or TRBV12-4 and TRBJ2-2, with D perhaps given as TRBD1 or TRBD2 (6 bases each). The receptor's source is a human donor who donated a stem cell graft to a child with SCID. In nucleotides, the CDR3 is TGTGCCAGCATCGGGGGCTTCCCCGGGGAGCTGTTTTTT. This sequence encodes CASIGGFPGELFF.